Below, 5 T cell receptor beta chains from the same sample are listed, as sequenced in a study of CD8 T cells in Susac syndrome. The RNA input was about 0.5 to 1 ug, and it was reverse transcribed with random hexamers. Each CDR3 protein gets one entry after TCRdb re-called the immunoSEQ multiplex PCR reads with MiXCR. Of 150,000 to 190,000 distinct CDR3 sequences in the sample, just under 97% were seen once. Material for sequencing was CD8+ T cells from PBMCs. Receptors were obtained from a human donor with multiple sclerosis.

This chain links TRBV7-2 with TRBJ2-5, with 13 positions matching TRBD2. This CDR3 has 18 amino acids. With V trimmed by 2 bases and J by 5 bases, 11 bases remained unmatched. The germline V gene has CDR1 SGHTA and CDR2 FQGNSA. The CDR3 spells CASSLSRRTSGGVETQYF. In nucleotides, the CDR3 is TGTGCCAGCAGCTTATCCCGCCGGACTAGCGGGGGAGTGGAGACCCAGTACTTC. Variable domain in full (rest from reference TRBV7-2 and TRBJ2-5): GAGVSQSPSNKVTEKGKDVELRCDPISGHTALYWYRQSLGQGLEFLIYFQGNSAPDKSGLPSDRFSAERTGGSVSTLTIQRTQQEDSAVYLCASSLSRRTSGGVETQYFGPGTRLLVL.

This chain joins TRBV11-2 and TRBJ2-5; D remains unclear. Germline loops: CDR1 SGHAT, CDR2 FQNNGV. V was shortened by 1 base and J by 4 bases, with 10 bases between the two germline ends. The CDR3 consists of 14 residues. The CDR3 spells CASSLATPRETQYF. CDR3 coding DNA: TGTGCCAGCAGCTTAGCGACCCCGCGAGAGACCCAGTACTTC.

The chain has TRBV7-9 and TRBJ2-1; possible D gene TRBD1, 5 bases. The CDR3 is 13 amino acids. CDR1 SEHNR and CDR2 FQNEAQ come from the germline V gene (reference sequence). Trimming took off 8 bases at V and 6 bases at J, with 14 bases between the two ends. CDR3 region: CASGLTVSNEQFF. For the CDR3, the DNA is TGTGCCAGCGGCCTGACAGTCTCCAATGAGCAGTTCTTC. The variable domain in full, with the rest retrieved from reference TRBV7-9 and TRBJ2-1, is DTGVSQNPRHKITKRGQNVTFRCDPISEHNRLYWYRQTLGQGPEFLTYFQNEAQLEKSRLLSDRFSAERPKGSFSTLEIQRTEQGDSAMYLCASGLTVSNEQFFGPGTRLTVL.

The V call is TRBV4-1, the J call TRBJ2-5; 9 positions match TRBD2. The CDR3 is 16 residues long. V gave up 1 base and J gave up 0 bases; unmatched junction bases: 3. The germline gives CDR1 MGHRA, CDR2 YSYEKL. The CDR3 coding sequence is TGCGCCAGCAGCCAAGTTGAGCGGGGGGACCAAGAGACCCAGTACTTC. Translation: CASSQVERGDQETQYF.

The chain links TRBV3-1 to TRBJ2-6, with D uncertain. The CDR3 sequence is 15 residues long. Trimming removed 1 base at V and 2 bases at J, with 6 bases between. Looked up from germline, CDR1 is LGHDT and CDR2 is YNNKEL (reference sequence). The CDR3 nucleotides read TGTGCCAGCAGCCAAGGGTCTACTGGGGCCAACGTCCTGACTTTC. The encoded protein is CASSQGSTGANVLTF.